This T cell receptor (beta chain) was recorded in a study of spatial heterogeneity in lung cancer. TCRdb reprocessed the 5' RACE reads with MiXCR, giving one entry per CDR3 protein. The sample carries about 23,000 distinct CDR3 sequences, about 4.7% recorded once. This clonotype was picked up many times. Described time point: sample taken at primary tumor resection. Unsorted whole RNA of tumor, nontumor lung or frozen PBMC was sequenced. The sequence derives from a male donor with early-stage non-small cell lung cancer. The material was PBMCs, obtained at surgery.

In DNA form, the CDR3 reads TGTGCCAGCAGTTTGGCGGGCGGAGGTGGCTACACCTTC. It codes for CASSLAGGGGYTF. The J gene is TRBJ1-2, the V gene TRBV12-3 or TRBV12-4; D call uncertain. The CDR3 sequence is 13 residues long. V lost 3 bases and J 7 bases, leaving 12 bases between the germline ends.